The clone carrying this T cell receptor (beta chain) came up a few times. Its antigen is not known. The data belong to a study of OX40 agonist ivuxolimab in advanced cancers. About the research overall: Partial responses were achieved by three patients, one with hepatocellular carcinoma and two with cutaneous melanoma. Study observations and caveats: On average, CD8+ T cells had more expanded clones than CD4+.

The CDR3 has 13 amino acids. The V and J ends lost 1 base and 3 bases respectively, with 5 bases between them. In germline, CDR1 is SGHRS, CDR2 YFSETQ. Method: immunoSEQ multiplex PCR; TCRdb's copy keeps in-frame clones and lacks some. The sample lists 2,000 or so clones, about 70% occurring once. The receptor comes from an adult with an advanced solid tumor such as melanoma, head and neck, liver or kidney cancer. The source material was CD4+ or CD8+ T cells sorted from blood, sampled in a trial of the OX40 agonist ivuxolimab. The rearrangement links TRBV5-1 to TRBJ2-1; the D is unclear. CDR3 sequence (DNA): TGCGCCAGCAGCTTGCTAGTCTACAATGAGCAGTTCTTC. Amino acid sequence: CASSLLVYNEQFF.